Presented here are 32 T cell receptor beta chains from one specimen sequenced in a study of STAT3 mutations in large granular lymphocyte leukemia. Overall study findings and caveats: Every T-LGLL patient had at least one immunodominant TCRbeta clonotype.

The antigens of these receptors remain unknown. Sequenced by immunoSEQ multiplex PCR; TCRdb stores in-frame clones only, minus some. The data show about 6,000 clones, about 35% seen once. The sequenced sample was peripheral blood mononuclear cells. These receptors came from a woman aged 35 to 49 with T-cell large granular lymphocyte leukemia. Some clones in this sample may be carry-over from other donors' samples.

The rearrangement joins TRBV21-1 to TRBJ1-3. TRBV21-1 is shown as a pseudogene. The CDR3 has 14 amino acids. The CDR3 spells CASSKDREQDTIYF. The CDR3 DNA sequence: TGTGCCAGCAGCAAAGACCGGGAACAAGACACCATATATTTT.

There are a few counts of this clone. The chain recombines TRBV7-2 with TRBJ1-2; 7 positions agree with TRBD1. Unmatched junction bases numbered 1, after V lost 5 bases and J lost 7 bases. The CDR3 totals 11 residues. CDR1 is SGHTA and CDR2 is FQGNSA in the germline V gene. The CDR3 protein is CASSGDSGYTF. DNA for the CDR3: TGTGCCAGCAGCGGGGACAGTGGCTACACCTTC.

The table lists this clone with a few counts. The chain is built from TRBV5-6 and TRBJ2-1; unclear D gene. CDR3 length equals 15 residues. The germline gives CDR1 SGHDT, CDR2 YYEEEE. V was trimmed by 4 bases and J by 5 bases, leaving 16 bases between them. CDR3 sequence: CASSPGLTLNNEQFF. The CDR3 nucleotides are TGTGCCAGCAGCCCCGGGCTGACACTGAACAATGAGCAGTTCTTC.

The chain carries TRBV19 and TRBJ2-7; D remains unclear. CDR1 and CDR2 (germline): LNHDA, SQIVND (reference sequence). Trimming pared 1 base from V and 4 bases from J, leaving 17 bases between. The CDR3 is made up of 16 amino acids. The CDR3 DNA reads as TGTGCCAGTAGTATAGGTCCGGCCGAAGCTCAATACGAGCAGTACTTC. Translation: CASSIGPAEAQYEQYF.

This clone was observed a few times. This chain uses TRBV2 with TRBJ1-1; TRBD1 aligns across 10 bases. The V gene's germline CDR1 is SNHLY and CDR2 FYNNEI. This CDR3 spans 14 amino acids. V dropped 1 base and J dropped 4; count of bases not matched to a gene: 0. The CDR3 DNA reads TGTGCCAGCAGTGAAGGGACAGGGGGCACTGAAGCTTTCTTT. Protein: CASSEGTGGTEAFF.

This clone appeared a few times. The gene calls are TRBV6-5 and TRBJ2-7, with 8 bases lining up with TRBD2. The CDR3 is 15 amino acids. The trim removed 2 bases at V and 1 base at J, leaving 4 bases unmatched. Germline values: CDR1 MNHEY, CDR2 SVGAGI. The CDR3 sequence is CASSYEAGVSYEQYF. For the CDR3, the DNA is TGTGCCAGCAGTTACGAAGCGGGGGTGTCCTACGAGCAGTACTTC.

CDR3 in amino acids: CASSHWGRENTEAFF. The CDR3 bases are TGTGCCAGCAGCCACTGGGGCCGAGAGAACACTGAAGCTTTCTTT. This chain links TRBV14 with TRBJ1-1; D perhaps matches TRBD1 (5 bases). CDR1 SGHDN and CDR2 FVKESK come from the germline V gene. This CDR3 contains 15 residues. V shed 3 bases and J shed 1 base, with 12 bases lying between them.

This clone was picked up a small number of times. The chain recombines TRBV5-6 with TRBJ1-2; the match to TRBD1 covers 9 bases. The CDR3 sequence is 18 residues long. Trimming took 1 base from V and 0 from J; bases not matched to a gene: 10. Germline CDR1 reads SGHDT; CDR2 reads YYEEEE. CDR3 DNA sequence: TGTGCCAGCAGCTTGCCCCGGGACAGGGTCTCCTCTAACTATGGCTACACCTTC. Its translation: CASSLPRDRVSSNYGYTF.

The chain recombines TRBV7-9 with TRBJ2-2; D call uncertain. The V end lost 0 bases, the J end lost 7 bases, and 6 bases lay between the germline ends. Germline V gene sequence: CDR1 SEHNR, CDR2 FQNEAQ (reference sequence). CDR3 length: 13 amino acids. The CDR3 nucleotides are TGTGCCAGCAGCTTAGCAGGGCTCGGGGAGCTGTTTTTT. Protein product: CASSLAGLGELFF.

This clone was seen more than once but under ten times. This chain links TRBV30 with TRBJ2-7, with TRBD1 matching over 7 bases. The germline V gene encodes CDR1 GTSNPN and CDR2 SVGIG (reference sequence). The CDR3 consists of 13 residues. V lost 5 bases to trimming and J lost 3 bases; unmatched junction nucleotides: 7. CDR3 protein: CAWRDRRYYEQYF. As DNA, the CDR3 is TGTGCCTGGCGGGACAGAAGATACTACGAGCAGTACTTC. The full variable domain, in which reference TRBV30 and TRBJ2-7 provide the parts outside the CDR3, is SQTIHQWPATLVQPVGSPLSLECTVEGTSNPNLYWYRQAAGRGLQLLFYSVGIGQISSEVPQNLSASRPQDRQFILSSKKLLLSDSGFYLCAWRDRRYYEQYFGPGTRLTVT.

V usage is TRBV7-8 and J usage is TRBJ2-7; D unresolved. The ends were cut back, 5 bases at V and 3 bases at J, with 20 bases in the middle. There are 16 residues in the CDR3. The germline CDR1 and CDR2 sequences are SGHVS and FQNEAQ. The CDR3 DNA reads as TGTGCCAGCAGCCTCCCCCTGCGGCTAAATAACTACGAGCAGTACTTC. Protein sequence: CASSLPLRLNNYEQYF.

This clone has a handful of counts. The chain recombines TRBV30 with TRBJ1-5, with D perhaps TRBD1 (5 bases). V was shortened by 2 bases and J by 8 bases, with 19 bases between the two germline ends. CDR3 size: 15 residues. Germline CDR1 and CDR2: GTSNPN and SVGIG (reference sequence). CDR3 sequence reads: CAWSPPAGQREPQHF. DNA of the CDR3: TGTGCCTGGAGTCCTCCGGCGGGGCAGAGGGAGCCCCAGCATTTT.

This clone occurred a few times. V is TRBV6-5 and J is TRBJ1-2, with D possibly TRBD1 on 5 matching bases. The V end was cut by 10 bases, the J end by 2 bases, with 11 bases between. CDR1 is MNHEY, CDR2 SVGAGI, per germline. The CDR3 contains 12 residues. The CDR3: CATKTVNYGYTF. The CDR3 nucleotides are TGTGCCACAAAGACAGTGAACTATGGCTACACCTTC.

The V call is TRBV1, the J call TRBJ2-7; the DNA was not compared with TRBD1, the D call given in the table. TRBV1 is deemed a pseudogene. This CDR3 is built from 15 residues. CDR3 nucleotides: TGCACCAGCAGCCGCGACAGGACGAGCTCCTACGAGCAGTACTTC. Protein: CTSSRDRTSSYEQYF.

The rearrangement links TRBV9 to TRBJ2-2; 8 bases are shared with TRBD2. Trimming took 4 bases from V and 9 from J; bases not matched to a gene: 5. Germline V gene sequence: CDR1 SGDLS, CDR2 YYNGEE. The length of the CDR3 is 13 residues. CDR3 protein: CASSREGVRELFF. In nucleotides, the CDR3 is TGTGCCAGCAGCCGGGAGGGGGTCAGGGAGCTGTTTTTT.

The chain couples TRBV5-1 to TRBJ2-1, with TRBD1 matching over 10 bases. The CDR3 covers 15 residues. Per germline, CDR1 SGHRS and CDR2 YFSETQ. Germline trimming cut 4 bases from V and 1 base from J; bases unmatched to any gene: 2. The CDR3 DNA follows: TGCGCCAGCAGCCCGGACAGGGGGTCCTACAATGAGCAGTTCTTC. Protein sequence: CASSPDRGSYNEQFF.

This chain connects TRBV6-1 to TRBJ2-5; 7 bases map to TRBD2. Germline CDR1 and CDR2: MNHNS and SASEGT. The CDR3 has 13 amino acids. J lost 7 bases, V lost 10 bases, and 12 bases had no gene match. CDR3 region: CATDRDYGRTQYF. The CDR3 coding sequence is TGTGCCACAGACCGGGACTACGGAAGGACCCAGTACTTC.

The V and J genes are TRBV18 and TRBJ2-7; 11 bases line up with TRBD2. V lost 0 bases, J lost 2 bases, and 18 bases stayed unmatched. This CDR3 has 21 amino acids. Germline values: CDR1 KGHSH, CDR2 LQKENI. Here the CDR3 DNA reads TGTGCCAGCTCACCACCCCCTCTTTTCTTAGCGGGGGGGTCAACCACCTACGAGCAGTACTTC. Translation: CASSPPPLFLAGGSTTYEQYF.

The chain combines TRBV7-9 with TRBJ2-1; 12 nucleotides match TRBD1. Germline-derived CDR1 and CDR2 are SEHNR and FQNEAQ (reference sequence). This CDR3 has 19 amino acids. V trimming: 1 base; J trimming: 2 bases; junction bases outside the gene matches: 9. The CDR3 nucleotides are TGTGCCAGCAGCTTAGTCGGGACAGGGGGCGCGGGGACCTACAATGAGCAGTTCTTC. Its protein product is CASSLVGTGGAGTYNEQFF.

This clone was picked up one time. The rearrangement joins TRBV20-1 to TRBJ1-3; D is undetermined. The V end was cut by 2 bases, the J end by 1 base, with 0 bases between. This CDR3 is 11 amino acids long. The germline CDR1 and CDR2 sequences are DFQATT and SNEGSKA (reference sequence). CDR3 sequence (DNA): TGCAGTGCTAGATCTGGAAACACCATATATTTT. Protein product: CSARSGNTIYF.

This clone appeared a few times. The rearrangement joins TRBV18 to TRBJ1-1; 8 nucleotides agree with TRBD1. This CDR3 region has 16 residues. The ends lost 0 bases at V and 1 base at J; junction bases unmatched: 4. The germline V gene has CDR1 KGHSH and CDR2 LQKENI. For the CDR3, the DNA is TGTGCCAGCTCACCACCCGCCGACAGGGGGAACACTGAAGCTTTCTTT. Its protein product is CASSPPADRGNTEAFF. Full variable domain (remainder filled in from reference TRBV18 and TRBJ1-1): NAGVMQNPRHLVRRRGQEARLRCSPMKGHSHVYWYRQLPEEGLKFMVYLQKENIIDESGMPKERFSAEFPKEGPSILRIQQVVRGDSAAYFCASSPPADRGNTEAFFGQGTRLTVV.

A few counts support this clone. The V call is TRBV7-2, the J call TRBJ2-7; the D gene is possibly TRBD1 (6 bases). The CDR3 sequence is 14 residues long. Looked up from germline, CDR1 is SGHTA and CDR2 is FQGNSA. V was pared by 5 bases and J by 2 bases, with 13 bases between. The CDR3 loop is CASSTDRTAYEQYF. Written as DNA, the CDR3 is TGTGCCAGCAGCACGGACAGAACAGCCTACGAGCAGTACTTC.

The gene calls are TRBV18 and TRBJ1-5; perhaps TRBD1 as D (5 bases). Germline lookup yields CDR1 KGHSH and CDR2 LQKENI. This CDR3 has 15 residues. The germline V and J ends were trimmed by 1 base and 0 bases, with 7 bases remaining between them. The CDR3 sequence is CASSPLDSSNQPQHF. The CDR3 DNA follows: TGTGCCAGCTCACCACTTGACAGTAGCAATCAGCCCCAGCATTTT.

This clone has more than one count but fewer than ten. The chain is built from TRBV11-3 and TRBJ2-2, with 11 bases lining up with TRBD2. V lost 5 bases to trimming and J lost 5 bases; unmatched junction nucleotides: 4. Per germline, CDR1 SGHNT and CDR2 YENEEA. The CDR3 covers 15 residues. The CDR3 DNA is TGTGCCAGCAGCCTAGCGGGGGGCCGGACCGGGGAGCTGTTTTTT. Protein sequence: CASSLAGGRTGELFF.

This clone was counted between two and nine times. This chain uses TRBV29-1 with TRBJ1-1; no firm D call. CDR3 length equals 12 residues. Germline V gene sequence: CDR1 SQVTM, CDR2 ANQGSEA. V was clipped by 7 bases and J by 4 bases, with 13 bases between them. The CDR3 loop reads CSAQRAPTEAFF. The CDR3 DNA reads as TGCAGCGCCCAAAGGGCCCCCACTGAAGCTTTCTTT.

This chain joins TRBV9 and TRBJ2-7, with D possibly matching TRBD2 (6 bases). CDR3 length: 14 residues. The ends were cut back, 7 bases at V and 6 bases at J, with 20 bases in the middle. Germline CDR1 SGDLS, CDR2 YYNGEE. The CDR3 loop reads CASDEEGGGLEQYF. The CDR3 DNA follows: TGTGCCAGCGACGAGGAGGGAGGTGGGCTCGAGCAGTACTTC.

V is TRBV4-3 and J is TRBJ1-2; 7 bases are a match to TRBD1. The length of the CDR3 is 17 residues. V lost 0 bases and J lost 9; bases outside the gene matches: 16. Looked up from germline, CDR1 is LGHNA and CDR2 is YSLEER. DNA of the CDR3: TGCGCCAGCAGCCAAGATCGCGCCGGCAGGGGGTCGTTTAGCTACACCTTC. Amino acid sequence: CASSQDRAGRGSFSYTF.

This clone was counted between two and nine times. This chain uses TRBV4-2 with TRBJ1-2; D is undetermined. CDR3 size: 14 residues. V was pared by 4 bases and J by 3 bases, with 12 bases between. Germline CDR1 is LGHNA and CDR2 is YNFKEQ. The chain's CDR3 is CASSPGLPDYGYTF. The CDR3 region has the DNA TGTGCCAGCAGCCCCGGATTGCCTGACTATGGCTACACCTTC.

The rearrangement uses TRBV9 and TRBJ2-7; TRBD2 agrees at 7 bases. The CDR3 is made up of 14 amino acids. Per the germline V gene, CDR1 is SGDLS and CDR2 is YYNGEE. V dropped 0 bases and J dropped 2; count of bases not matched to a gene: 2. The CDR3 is CASSVGGGTYEQYF. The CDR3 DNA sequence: TGTGCCAGCAGCGTAGGCGGGGGTACCTACGAGCAGTACTTC.

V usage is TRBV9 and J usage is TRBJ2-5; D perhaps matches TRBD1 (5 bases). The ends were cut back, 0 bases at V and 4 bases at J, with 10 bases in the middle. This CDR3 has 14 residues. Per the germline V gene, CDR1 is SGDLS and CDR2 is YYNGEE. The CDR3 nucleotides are TGTGCCAGCAGCGTAGGAGGTAGGGGAGAGACCCAGTACTTC. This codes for CASSVGGRGETQYF.

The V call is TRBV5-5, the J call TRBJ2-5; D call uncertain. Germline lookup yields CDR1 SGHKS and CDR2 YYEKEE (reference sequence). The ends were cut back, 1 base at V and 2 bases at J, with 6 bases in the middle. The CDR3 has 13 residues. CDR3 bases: TGTGCCAGCAGCTTGCAAACACAAGAGACCCAGTACTTC. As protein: CASSLQTQETQYF.

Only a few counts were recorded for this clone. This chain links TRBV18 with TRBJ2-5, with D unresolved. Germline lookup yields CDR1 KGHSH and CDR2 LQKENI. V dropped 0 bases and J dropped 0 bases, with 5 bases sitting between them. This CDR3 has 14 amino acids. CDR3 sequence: CASSPPSNQETQYF. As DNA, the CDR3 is TGTGCCAGCTCACCACCGTCAAACCAAGAGACCCAGTACTTC.